This TCR beta chain originates from a study of identical twins. This CDR3 is built from 13 residues. Germline-derived CDR1 and CDR2 are SGHTA and FQGNSA. V was shortened by 9 bases and J by 8 bases, with 14 bases between the two germline ends. Remarks on this clonotype: Its matching antigen is unknown.

TCRdb ran MiXCR on the 5' RACE reads and lists one entry per CDR3 protein. Of more than 200,000 distinct CDR3 sequences listed, 9.4% are singletons. Study-level results: Within monozygotic twins, out-of-frame TCR alpha sharing was underestimated by the models. Excess sharing by twins proved weaker in beta out-of-frame sequences.

The chain recombines TRBV7-2 with TRBJ1-6, with D uncertain. The source material was memory (CD45RO+) T cells sorted from blood. The receptor was derived from a woman aged 18-30 years in good health. CDR3 residues: CASGPGQDSPLHF. For the CDR3, the DNA is TGTGCCAGTGGCCCAGGCCAGGATTCACCCCTCCACTTT.